The clone carrying this T cell receptor beta chain was found many times. The sample belongs to a study of molecular identifiers for immune sequencing clone quantification. A single record per CDR3 protein comes from TCRdb applying MiXCR to the PCR reads. There are about 640,000 distinct CDR3 sequences in the sample; roughly 21% occur only once, and 0.85% to 0.9% lies in the top ten. This receptor was obtained from a human donor in good health. Some libraries in this study had Jurkat cell RNA spiked in. The sample comprised naive CD8+ T cells from blood, with Jurkat cell RNA spiked in. Documented subset: FACS-sorted CD8+CD4-CCR7+CD45RA+ naive T cells.

CDR3 region: CASSPNFKETQYF. CDR3 DNA sequence: TGTGCCAGCTCACCAAACTTTAAAGAGACCCAGTACTTC. The chain carries TRBV18 and TRBJ2-5; D is uncertain. The germline CDR1 and CDR2 sequences are KGHSH and LQKENI. The CDR3 sequence is 13 residues long. Trimming pared 2 bases from V and 3 bases from J, leaving 7 bases between.